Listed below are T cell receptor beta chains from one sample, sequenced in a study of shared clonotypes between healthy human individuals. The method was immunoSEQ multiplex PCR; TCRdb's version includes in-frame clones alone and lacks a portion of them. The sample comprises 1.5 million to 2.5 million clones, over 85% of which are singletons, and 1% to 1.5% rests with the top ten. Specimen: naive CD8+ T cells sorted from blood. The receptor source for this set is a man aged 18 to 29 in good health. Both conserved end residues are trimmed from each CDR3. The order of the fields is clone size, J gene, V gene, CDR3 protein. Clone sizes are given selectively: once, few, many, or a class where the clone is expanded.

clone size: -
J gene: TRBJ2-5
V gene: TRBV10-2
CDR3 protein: ASSPGTGQETQY

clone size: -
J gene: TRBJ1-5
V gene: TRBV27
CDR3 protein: ASSDRSPGQTTNQPQH

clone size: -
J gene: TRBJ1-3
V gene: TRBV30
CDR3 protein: ASSSNSGNTIY

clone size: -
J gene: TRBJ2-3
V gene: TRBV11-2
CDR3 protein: ASSLISVPLGDTQY

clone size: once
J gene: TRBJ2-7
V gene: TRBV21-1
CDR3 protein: ASSKEAGTSGSYLLRQY

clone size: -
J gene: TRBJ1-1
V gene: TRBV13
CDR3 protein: ASSEQGNTEAF

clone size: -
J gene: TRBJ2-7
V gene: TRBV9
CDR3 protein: ASSVLAGSYEQY

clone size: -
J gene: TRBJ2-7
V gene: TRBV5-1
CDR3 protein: ASSPPGGWNEQY

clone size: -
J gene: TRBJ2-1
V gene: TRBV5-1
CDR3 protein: ASSLEGGSYNEQF

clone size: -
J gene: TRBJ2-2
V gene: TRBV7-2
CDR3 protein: ASSFPTSGGFNTGELF

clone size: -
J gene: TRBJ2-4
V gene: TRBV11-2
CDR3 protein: ASSPREGLAGMENIQY

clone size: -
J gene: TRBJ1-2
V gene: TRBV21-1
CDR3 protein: ASSSGSRVGNGYT

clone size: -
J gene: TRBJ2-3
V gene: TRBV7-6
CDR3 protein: ASSLAVAGGYSSTDTQY

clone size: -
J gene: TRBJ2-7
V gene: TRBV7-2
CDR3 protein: ASSLGLGYEQY

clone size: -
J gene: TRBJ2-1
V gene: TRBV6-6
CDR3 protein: ASSHIPSSYNEQF

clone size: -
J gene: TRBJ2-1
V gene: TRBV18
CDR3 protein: ASSQMTAESSYNEQF

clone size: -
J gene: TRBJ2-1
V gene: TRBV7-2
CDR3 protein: ASSLAPGPYNEQF

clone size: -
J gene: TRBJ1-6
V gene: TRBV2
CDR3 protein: ASSDPGVNNSPLH

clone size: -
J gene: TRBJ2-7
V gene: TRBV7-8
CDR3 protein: ASTLGGPNYEQY

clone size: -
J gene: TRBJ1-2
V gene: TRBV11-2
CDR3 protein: ASSLSSAGGAYGYT

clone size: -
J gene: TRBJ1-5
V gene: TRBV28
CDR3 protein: ASSLLGSSNQPQH

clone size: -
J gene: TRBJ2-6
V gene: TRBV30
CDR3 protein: AWDRLDGANVLT

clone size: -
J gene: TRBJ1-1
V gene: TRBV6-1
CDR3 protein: ASSATRMNTEAF

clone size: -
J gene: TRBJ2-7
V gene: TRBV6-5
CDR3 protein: ASSYGAYSYEQY

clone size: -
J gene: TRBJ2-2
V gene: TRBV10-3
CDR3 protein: ATFGDSEYAGELF